The 20 T cell receptor beta chains below were found in one sample sequenced in a study of CD8+ T cells in alopecia areata. Reverse transcription of extracted RNA yielded cDNA, which provided the sequencing template. Produced via immunoSEQ multiplex PCR; TCRdb's table is partial and in-frame only. The sample includes around 110,000 clones, none of them occurring once. Sequenced sample: lesional skin. Every receptor here comes from a C3H/HeJ mouse with alopecia areata. This strain's MHC haplotype is H2-k.

This clone was recorded a few times. A mismatch at residue 12 separates the TCRdb protein from the translated DNA, so the protein presented here was translated from the DNA. The genes and germline here are from mouse. The read is 3 residues too short to cover the CDR3 end, so that end is filled in from the germline J gene. The J gene is TRBJ1-6, the V gene TRBV13-3; the D gene is possibly TRBD1 (6 bases). TRBJ1-6 is an ORF, with its function uncertain. V was clipped by 5 bases and J by 2 bases, with 11 bases between them. Per the germline V gene, CDR1 is NNHDY and CDR2 is SYVADS. This CDR3 has 15 residues. CDR3 DNA (partial): TGTGCCAGCAGCCCGGGGGGCGCCTATAATTCGCCC. Encoded protein: CASSPGGAYNSP. The whole CDR3 reads CASSPGGAYNSPLYF.

This clone appeared a few times. The genes are named according to mouse. With the read ending 4 residues before the CDR3 end, the germline J gene is used to fill in that end. The chain combines TRBV13-3 with TRBJ2-5, with TRBD2 identical over 8 bases. The CDR3 has 12 amino acids. Per the germline V gene, CDR1 is NNHDY and CDR2 is SYVADS. CDR3 bases read: TGTGCCAGCTCCTGGGGGGAAGAC. Amino acids: CASSWGED. In full, the CDR3 is CASSWGEDTQYF.

This clone occurred a few times. A read error may produce the germline difference seen at one junction end. Mouse names are used for the genes. The CDR3 end lies 4 residues beyond the end of the read and is filled in from the germline J gene. V is TRBV19 and J is TRBJ2-5; 11 bases match TRBD2. Germline V lookup: CDR1 FNHDT, CDR2 SITEND (reference sequence). The CDR3 is 16 amino acids. The sequenced part of the CDR3 DNA is TGTGCCCGCAGCAGGGACTGGGGGCTTAACCAAGAC. Its protein is CARSRDWGLNQD. The entire CDR3 reads CARSRDWGLNQDTQYF.

In its sample, this clone was seen a few times. Each gene name is a mouse one. Read sequence stops 4 residues before the CDR3 end, and the germline J gene provides the missing end. Other DNA sequences of this sample code for an identical CDR3. The rearrangement uses TRBV19 and TRBJ2-5; TRBD2 aligns across 8 bases. Germline V CDR1 and CDR2: FNHDT, SITEND (reference sequence). V shed 2 bases and J 2 bases; nucleotides not matched to a gene: 4. This CDR3 is 15 amino acids long. Incomplete CDR3 DNA: TGTGCCAGCAGTATCAGTGGGGGGGTCCAAGAC. Protein: CASSISGGVQD. The whole CDR3 protein is CASSISGGVQDTQYF. The full variable domain, completed using reference TRBV19 and TRBJ2-5, is GGIITQTPKFLIGQEGQKLTLKCQQNFNHDTMYWYRQDSGKGLRLIYYSITENDLQKGDLSEGYDASREKKSSFSLTVTSAQKNEMAVFLCASSISGGVQDTQYFGPGTRLLVL.

In the case of this clone: The gene names here belong to mouse. The CDR3 end falls 4 residues outside the read, so it is completed with the germline J gene. This sequence joins TRBV13-1 and TRBJ1-1, with TRBD1 matching 10 bases. Germline V gives CDR1 NSHNY, CDR2 SYGAGN. The CDR3 is made up of 13 amino acids. J was trimmed by 3 bases and V by 5 bases; bases with no gene match: 1. CDR3 DNA, as far as it was read: TGTGCCAGCAGGACAGGGGGCGACACA. Amino acid sequence: CASRTGGDT. The CDR3, in full, reads CASRTGGDTEVFF.

This clone was seen a few times. The germline and genes are mouse ones. The CDR3 is cut off 4 residues early in the read; its end comes from the germline J gene. The genes are TRBV1 and TRBJ1-2; 8 bases align to TRBD1. The CDR3 consists of 16 residues. V trimming: 3 bases; J trimming: 0 bases; junction bases outside the gene matches: 6. Looked up from germline, CDR1 is NSQYPW and CDR2 is LRSPGD (reference sequence). The CDR3 spells CTCSAARQGPNSDYTF. Partial CDR3 DNA: TGCACCTGCAGTGCGGCTCGACAGGGGCCAAACTCC.

This clone was counted between two and nine times. Gene labels here are mouse ones. The DNA ends 4 residues before the CDR3 does, and the rest of the CDR3 is filled in from the germline J gene. The V and J genes are TRBV13-3 and TRBJ1-1; TRBD1 aligns across 7 bases. The CDR3 runs to 12 residues. Germline V lookup: CDR1 NNHDY, CDR2 SYVADS. The CDR3 DNA, read in part, is TGTGCCAGCAGTCCCCAGGGGGCA. Its translation: CASSPQGA. The whole CDR3 protein is CASSPQGAEVFF.

This clone was counted only a few times. Mouse gene names apply. The read comes to an end 4 residues before the CDR3 does, leaving the germline J gene to fill in the end. V is TRBV19 and J is TRBJ2-4; 7 positions agree with TRBD2. The CDR3 length is 15 residues. Germline assignment: CDR1 FNHDT and CDR2 SITEND (reference sequence). J lost 0 bases, V lost 4 bases, and 5 bases had no gene match. CDR3 DNA (partial): TGTGCCAGCAGTTCCGACTGGGAGAGTCAAAAC. Translating it yields CASSSDWESQN. The entire CDR3 sequence reads CASSSDWESQNTLYF.

There are a few counts of this clone. The gene names given are mouse names. The missing CDR3 end, 4 residues past where the read stops, is filled in from the germline J gene. The chain joins TRBV13-3 to TRBJ1-2; tentatively, D is TRBD1 (6 bases). The CDR3 consists of 14 residues. Germline V gives CDR1 NNHDY, CDR2 SYVADS. Trimming took off 5 bases at V and 4 bases at J, with 15 bases between the two ends. The CDR3: CASSWGARGSDYTF. The DNA read from the CDR3 is TGTGCCAGCAGCTGGGGGGCGCGGGGCTCC.

In its sample, this clone was seen a few times. Gene and germline names: mouse. The CDR3 is cut off 4 residues early in the read; its end comes from the germline J gene. The rearrangement uses TRBV31 and TRBJ1-4; 7 bases map to TRBD1. Trimming at V came to 0 bases and at J to 4 bases, leaving 2 bases not matched to a gene. CDR3 length equals 14 residues. Germline CDR1 is GKSSPN and CDR2 is SITVG. The DNA read from the CDR3 is TGTGCCTGGAGTCTGGGGACAGTCAACGAA. Translation gives CAWSLGTVNE. The full CDR3 reads CAWSLGTVNERLFF.

For this clone: Gene names refer to mouse genes. The CDR3 end falls 4 residues outside the read, so it is completed with the germline J gene. The chain has TRBV14 and TRBJ2-1; TRBD1 matches at 9 bases. Germline V lookup: CDR1 SGHDT, CDR2 FRDEAV. The V segment lost 2 bases and the J segment 3 bases; nucleotides outside the gene matches: 3. The CDR3 is 15 amino acids. The CDR3 bases that were read are TGTGCCAGCAGTTTTCCACAGGGGGCCTATGCT. This sequence encodes CASSFPQGAYA. The whole CDR3 is CASSFPQGAYAEQFF. Full variable domain (outside the CDR3, taken from reference TRBV14 and TRBJ2-1): EAGVTQSPRYAVLQEGQAVSFWCDPISGHDTLYWYQQPRDQGPQLLVYFRDEAVIDNSQLPSDRFSAVRPKGTNSTLKIQSAKQGDTATYLCASSFPQGAYAEQFFGPGTRLTVL.

This clone was observed a handful of times. Gene names refer to mouse genes. The sequenced fragment ends 4 residues before the CDR3 boundary, so the rest is inferred from the germline J gene. V gene TRBV13-3 combines with J gene TRBJ2-5; D possibly corresponds to TRBD2 (5 bases). The length of the CDR3 is 16 residues. Trimming left V 0 bases short and J 0 bases short, with 11 bases between. The germline CDR1 and CDR2 sequences are NNHDY and SYVADS. The DNA read from the CDR3 is TGTGCCAGCAGTGATGTTCTGGGAGTTAACCAAGAC. It is translated as CASSDVLGVNQD. The full CDR3 protein is CASSDVLGVNQDTQYF.

Details on this clone: Gene names denote mouse genes. The CDR3 end falls 4 residues outside the read, so it is completed with the germline J gene. This chain connects TRBV13-3 to TRBJ1-1; the D gene is possibly TRBD1 (5 bases). The V and J ends lost 2 bases and 0 bases respectively, with 11 bases between them. The germline CDR1 and CDR2 sequences are NNHDY and SYVADS. The CDR3 extends over 15 amino acids. CDR3 DNA, as far as it was read: TGTGCCAGCAGTGACCCCGACAGATCAAACACA. Amino acid sequence: CASSDPDRSNT. In full, the CDR3 reads CASSDPDRSNTEVFF.

This clone has more than one count but fewer than ten. Gene names denote mouse genes. The read terminates 4 residues ahead of where the CDR3 ends, so the germline J gene completes it. This sequence joins TRBV19 and TRBJ2-1; the match to TRBD2 covers 10 bases. This CDR3 region has 15 residues. With 6 bases clipped from V and 2 bases from J, the junction kept 5 bases outside the gene matches. The V gene's germline CDR1 is FNHDT and CDR2 SITEND (reference sequence). CDR3 bases read: TGTGCCAGCACTCCGGACTGGGGGCACTATGCT. As protein: CASTPDWGHYA. The CDR3 in full is CASTPDWGHYAEQFF.

In this sample, this clone turned up a few times. The genes are named according to mouse. The read gets to within 4 residues of the CDR3 end, and the germline J gene fills in the rest. V is TRBV13-2 and J is TRBJ2-5; 8 bases are shared with TRBD2. Trimming removed 1 base from V and 2 bases from J; junction bases left unmatched: 3. Germline CDR1 and CDR2: NNHNN and SYGAGS (reference sequence). There are 15 residues in the CDR3. The CDR3 spells CASGDFLGGQDTQYF. CDR3 DNA, as far as it was read: TGTGCCAGCGGTGATTTCCTGGGGGGCCAAGAC.

Concerning this clone itself: The gene symbols are mouse symbols. The read stops 4 residues short of the end of the CDR3; the missing end is completed from the germline J gene. This chain connects TRBV1 to TRBJ2-7; maybe TRBD2 (6 bases). The germline CDR1 and CDR2 sequences are NSQYPW and LRSPGD (reference sequence). The CDR3 has 14 residues. The part of the CDR3 DNA that was read is TGCACCTGCAGTGCAGACGCTGGGGATTAT. Protein product: CTCSADAGDY. The whole CDR3 protein is CTCSADAGDYEQYF. Combining the CDR3 with reference TRBV1 and TRBJ2-7 gives the whole variable domain VTLLEQNPRWRLVPRGQAVNLRCILKNSQYPWMSWYQQDLQKQLQWLFTLRSPGDKEVKSLPGADYLATRVTDTELRLQVANMSQGRTLYCTCSADAGDYEQYFGPGTRLTVL.

The table lists this clone with a few counts. Here the gene names and germline are mouse. The CDR3 end falls 4 residues outside the read, so it is completed with the germline J gene. The V call is TRBV1, the J call TRBJ1-2, with 7 bases lining up with TRBD1. Trimming at V came to 0 bases and at J to 3 bases, leaving 4 bases not matched to a gene. The germline gives CDR1 NSQYPW, CDR2 LRSPGD (reference sequence). The length of the CDR3 is 15 residues. The part of the CDR3 DNA that was read is TGCACCTGCAGTGCAGAGGCAGGGGGTTACTCC. It translates to CTCSAEAGGYS. The entire CDR3 protein is CTCSAEAGGYSDYTF.

Concerning this clone itself: Gene names are mouse gene names. The CDR3 extends 4 residues past the end of the read, so its final part is completed from the germline J gene. The V call is TRBV13-3, the J call TRBJ2-1, with 9 bases matching TRBD2. The ends lost 5 bases at V and 0 bases at J; junction bases unmatched: 6. CDR1 is NNHDY, CDR2 SYVADS, per germline. This CDR3 contains 16 residues. CDR3 loop: CASRADWGNNYAEQFF. The CDR3 DNA, read in part, is TGTGCCAGCAGAGCCGACTGGGGGAATAACTATGCT.

In its sample, this clone was seen a few times. Gene names are mouse gene names. The read terminates 4 residues before the CDR3 end, so the remaining end is supplied by the germline J gene. The rearrangement links TRBV19 to TRBJ2-1; 7 bases match TRBD1. Germline V CDR1 and CDR2: FNHDT, SITEND (reference sequence). The CDR3 has 11 residues. Here the CDR3 reads CARTGRAEQFF. The CDR3 DNA, read in part, is TGTGCCAGGACAGGGAGAGCT.

This clone was picked up many times. Genes and germline come from the mouse. The CDR3 is cut off 4 residues early in the read; its end comes from the germline J gene. This chain joins TRBV13-3 and TRBJ1-4; 11 bases are a match to TRBD1. Germline CDR1 is NNHDY and CDR2 is SYVADS. This CDR3 spans 15 amino acids. Unmatched junction bases numbered 5, after V lost 5 bases and J lost 5 bases. CDR3 DNA (partial): TGTGCCAGCAGCCTCCGGGACAGGGGGAACGAA. Amino acid sequence: CASSLRDRGNE. The whole CDR3 is CASSLRDRGNERLFF.